Reported below is one TCR beta chain. Its antigen remains undetermined. Base qualities are missing; no much larger clone stands one base away. Including the terminal cysteine and phenylalanine, the CDR3 comprises 15 residues. Only CDR3 DNA remains: 45 bases, in frame from the first base. The germline V gene provides CDR1 MDHEN and CDR2 SYDVKM. V loses 6 bases of germline sequence and J loses 2 bases, and the interval between the two ends is 17 bases. The method was the immunoSEQ multiplex PCR assay. This immuneACCESS table, as held by TCRdb, lists in-frame sequences with V and J called but not all clones. Of the missing ones, under half trace to an unresolved V gene in checked studies; the others have no known cause. For this sample the table gives approximately 44,000 clones, of which roughly 65% were detected only once. The ten largest account for about a sixth of the sample. This record comes from a study of control samples from healthy donors and cancer patients (dated by TCRdb to the early 2020s).

The TCR was taken from a male donor with melanoma. The chain is assembled from TRBV28 and TRBJ2-7; TRBD2 might be the D gene, on 7 matching bases. Material for sequencing was formalin-fixed, paraffin-embedded tissue. The sequenced DNA is TGTGCCAGCAGCCCTGGGGGGGCAGGGACCTACGAGCAGTACTTC. The resulting protein is CASSPGGAGTYEQYF.